This T cell receptor (beta chain) was identified in a study of PD-L1 blockade in urothelial cancer. About the study: Prior chemotherapy regimens per patient numbered 0 to 3. The study recovered a median of roughly 140,000 T cells per blood sample. Whole-study results and caveats: Durable-benefit patients showed greater tumor-associated blood clone expansion at 3 weeks.

In the case of this clone: The antigen is not known.

TCRdb's copy holds only in-frame clones and misses some; the assay was immunoSEQ multiplex PCR. The table has about 95,000 clones, around 87% seen once. The CDR3 contains 18 residues. The ends were cut back, 0 bases at V and 8 bases at J, with 21 bases in the middle. Time point defined: pretreatment peripheral blood. Sample: PBMCs, taken around atezolizumab (anti-PD-L1) treatment. The chain carries TRBV5-3 and TRBJ1-6; TRBD1 might be the D (6 bases). TRBV5-3 is an ORF, with its function uncertain. This receptor was obtained from a man aged 55 to 70 with urothelial cancer. CDR3: CARSLEVLGDTEDSPLHF. The DNA for the CDR3 is TGTGCCAGAAGCTTGGAAGTCTTGGGGGACACAGAAGATTCACCCCTCCACTTT.